These 26 T cell receptor beta chains originate from one sample sequenced in a study of T cell responses to AZD1222 COVID-19 vaccine. Measured with immunoSEQ multiplex PCR; TCRdb has only the in-frame clones, and not every one. This table has around 120,000 clones, roughly nine tenths appearing once. Sample: peripheral blood, taken on day 0 of AZD1222 vaccination. All receptors derive from an adult in good health.

The chain has TRBV6-1 and TRBJ1-6, with 9 bases lining up with TRBD1. Unmatched junction bases numbered 6, after V lost 3 bases and J lost 3 bases. The V gene's germline CDR1 is MNHNS and CDR2 SASEGT. The CDR3 totals 17 residues. The CDR3 spells CASSDPTGGSYNSPLHF. In DNA, the CDR3 is TGTGCCAGCAGTGACCCGACAGGGGGAAGCTATAATTCACCCCTCCACTTT.

This CDR3 reads CASSLSEGYSTEAFF. The CDR3 DNA reads as TGCGCCAGCAGCTTGTCGGAAGGGTATAGTACTGAAGCTTTCTTT. The chain carries TRBV5-1 and TRBJ1-1; the D is unclear. The CDR3 is 15 residues long. Germline-derived CDR1 and CDR2 are SGHRS and YFSETQ. Deletions cut 1 base from V and 5 bases from J, with 15 bases between.

The V gene is TRBV20-1, the J gene TRBJ2-7; perhaps D is TRBD1 or TRBD2 (5 bases each). V was pared by 5 bases and J by 2 bases, with 7 bases between. The CDR3 runs to 11 residues. In germline, CDR1 is DFQATT, CDR2 SNEGSKA (reference sequence). The CDR3 DNA reads TGCAGTGCTCAGGGAGCCTACGAGCAGTACTTC. Its translation: CSAQGAYEQYF.

V usage is TRBV14 and J usage is TRBJ1-1; no reliable D call. Germline V gene data show CDR1 as SGHDN and CDR2 as FVKESK. V lost 4 bases, J lost 0 bases, and 6 bases lay in between. This CDR3 contains 13 residues. As DNA, the CDR3 is TGTGCCAGCAGCCTCAAAATGAACACTGAAGCTTTCTTT. This codes for CASSLKMNTEAFF.

The gene calls are TRBV5-5 and TRBJ1-2, with 7 bases matching TRBD1. The CDR3 consists of 15 residues. The V and J ends lost 0 bases and 1 base, in that order; junction bases with no gene match: 3. CDR1 and CDR2 (germline): SGHKS, YYEKEE (reference sequence). The CDR3 nucleotides are TGTGCCAGCAGCTTGGAGGGGGCGGGTAACTATGGCTACACCTTC. The encoded protein is CASSLEGAGNYGYTF.

Points on this clone: A read error may produce the germline difference seen at one junction end. The chain recombines TRBV7-7 with TRBJ2-7; perhaps D is TRBD1 or TRBD2 (5 bases each). CDR3 length: 13 residues. CDR1 is SSHAT and CDR2 is FNYEAQ in the germline V gene (reference sequence). DNA of the CDR3: TGTGCTAGCAGCAATAGGGACCCCCTCGAGCAGTACTTC. It yields the protein CASSNRDPLEQYF.

This sequence joins TRBV7-2 and TRBJ1-5; the D gene is possibly TRBD1 (5 bases). V was cut by 1 base and J by 1 base, with 17 bases left in between. This CDR3 is built from 18 residues. Germline values: CDR1 SGHTA, CDR2 FQGNSA. For the CDR3, the DNA is TGTGCCAGCAGCTTAGTAGGAGTAGGGGCAGCAAGCAATCAGCCCCAGCATTTT. It is translated as CASSLVGVGAASNQPQHF.

The chain combines TRBV9 with TRBJ2-1; D not resolved. Germline V CDR1 and CDR2: SGDLS, YYNGEE. V was shortened by 4 bases and J by 1 base, with 3 bases between the two germline ends. This CDR3 contains 12 residues. CDR3 protein: CASSPSYNEQFF. The CDR3, as DNA: TGTGCCAGCAGCCCTTCCTACAATGAGCAGTTCTTC. The variable domain in full, completed from reference TRBV9 and TRBJ2-1, reads DSGVTQTPKHLITATGQRVTLRCSPRSGDLSVYWYQQSLDQGLQFLIQYYNGEERAKGNILERFSAQQFPDLHSELNLSSLELGDSALYFCASSPSYNEQFFGPGTRLTVL.

The rearrangement joins TRBV5-4 to TRBJ2-5; 8 nucleotides align to TRBD2. The CDR3 is made up of 15 amino acids. V shed 2 bases and J 5 bases; nucleotides not matched to a gene: 8. The germline CDR1 and CDR2 sequences are SGHNT and YYREEE (reference sequence). In nucleotides, the CDR3 is TGTGCCAGCAGCTTAGTTGCGGGGGGCGGGGAGACCCAGTACTTC. It specifies CASSLVAGGGETQYF.

The chain is built from TRBV4-1 and TRBJ2-7; D unresolved. Trimming left V 2 bases short and J 9 bases short, with 23 bases between. This CDR3 contains 16 residues. Germline lookup yields CDR1 MGHRA and CDR2 YSYEKL. For the CDR3, the DNA is TGCGCCAGCAGCCAATATTTCCGTAAGGACCCGGAGAGGCAGTACTTC. Amino acid sequence: CASSQYFRKDPERQYF.

The V call is TRBV19, the J call TRBJ1-3; 9 bases are shared with TRBD1. V lost 10 bases, J lost 4 bases, and 11 bases stayed unmatched. CDR1 LNHDA and CDR2 SQIVND come from the germline V gene (reference sequence). The CDR3 runs 15 residues. CDR3 sequence (DNA): TGTGCCACCTCCTTACAGGGGGCTGGAGGAAACACCATATATTTT. Amino acids: CATSLQGAGGNTIYF.

This rearrangement joins TRBV7-3 to TRBJ2-4, with D uncertain. The V and J ends lost 2 bases and 8 bases respectively, with 7 bases between them. The CDR3 has 12 residues. The germline gives CDR1 SGHTA, CDR2 FQGTGA. The CDR3 protein is CASSLELDIQYF. The DNA of the CDR3 is TGTGCCAGCAGCTTAGAACTGGACATTCAGTACTTC. The complete variable domain, with remaining parts taken from reference TRBV7-3 and TRBJ2-4, reads GAGVSQTPSNKVTEKGKYVELRCDPISGHTALYWYRQSLGQGPEFLIYFQGTGAADDSGLPNDRFFAVRPEGSVSTLKIQRTERGDSAVYLCASSLELDIQYFGAGTRLSVL.

The chain recombines TRBV19 with TRBJ1-2; 7 nucleotides match TRBD1. The CDR3 has 14 residues. Per germline, CDR1 LNHDA and CDR2 SQIVND (reference sequence). V dropped 6 bases and J dropped 13; count of bases not matched to a gene: 17. The CDR3 sequence: CASRLFPGQAAGTF. The CDR3 DNA follows: TGTGCCAGTAGACTTTTCCCCGGACAGGCTGCAGGCACCTTC. Supplemented by reference TRBV19 and TRBJ1-2, the full variable domain reads DGGITQSPKYLFRKEGQNVTLSCEQNLNHDAMYWYRQDPGQGLRLIYYSQIVNDFQKGDIAEGYSVSREKKESFPLTVTSAQKNPTAFYLCASRLFPGQAAGTFGSGTRLTVV.

V usage is TRBV7-8 and J usage is TRBJ1-6; 8 nucleotides align to TRBD1. The CDR3 runs 19 residues. The J segment lost 0 bases and the V segment lost 0 bases, leaving 7 bases of the junction unmatched. CDR1 and CDR2 from the germline V gene are SGHVS and FQNEAQ. The DNA of the CDR3 is TGTGCCAGCAGCTTAGCCCTCCGACAGGGGAGCTCCTATAATTCACCCCTCCACTTT. Translation gives CASSLALRQGSSYNSPLHF.

The chain couples TRBV6-5 to TRBJ1-4; D not certain. Germline assignment: CDR1 MNHEY and CDR2 SVGAGI. This CDR3 is 13 amino acids long. The germline V and J ends were trimmed by 8 bases and 0 bases, with 7 bases remaining between them. CDR3 DNA: TGTGCCAGCGGGCGGACAACTAATGAAAAACTGTTTTTT. Its protein is CASGRTTNEKLFF.

The rearrangement links TRBV29-1 to TRBJ1-1, with D hard to call. Trimming removed 0 bases at V and 7 bases at J, with 15 bases between. Germline V gives CDR1 SQVTM, CDR2 ANQGSEA. This CDR3 has 14 amino acids. The CDR3: CSVEDLSGALEAFF. The CDR3, as DNA: TGCAGCGTTGAAGATCTGTCCGGAGCCCTTGAAGCTTTCTTT.

This clone was observed a single time. The rearrangement joins TRBV2 to TRBJ2-7, with D perhaps matching TRBD2 (7 bases). Germline CDR1 is SNHLY and CDR2 is FYNNEI. The germline V and J ends were trimmed by 4 bases and 7 bases, with 17 bases remaining between them. The length of the CDR3 is 14 residues. The CDR3, as DNA: TGTGCCAGCAGTGTCGGGACTATTAGGGGGGAGCAGTACTTC. Its translation: CASSVGTIRGEQYF.

V usage is TRBV24-1 and J usage is TRBJ2-1; no definite D call. The CDR3 is made up of 16 amino acids. V was trimmed by 2 bases and J by 1 base, leaving 11 bases between them. Per the germline V gene, CDR1 is KGHDR and CDR2 is SFDVKD. Written as DNA, the CDR3 is TGTGCCACCAGTGATTCCTTAGCCCTTTCCTACAATGAGCAGTTCTTC. Translating it yields CATSDSLALSYNEQFF.

The V call is TRBV5-1, the J call TRBJ1-6; D remains unclear. The V gene lost 0 bases and the J gene lost 4 bases, with 14 bases spanning the gap. From germline, CDR1 is SGHRS and CDR2 YFSETQ. The CDR3 is 17 residues long. CDR3 in amino acids: CASSLVIGHGYNSPLHF. The CDR3 DNA reads TGCGCCAGCAGCTTGGTGATTGGGCATGGGTATAATTCACCCCTCCACTTT.

This clone was detected only once. The chain is built from TRBV11-3 and TRBJ2-7; D gene uncertain. There are 13 residues in the CDR3. Germline V gives CDR1 SGHNT, CDR2 YENEEA. V was cut by 3 bases and J by 3 bases, with 9 bases left in between. The CDR3 here is CASSFGRLYEQYF. CDR3 nucleotides: TGTGCCAGCAGCTTCGGCAGGCTCTACGAGCAGTACTTC.

The V call is TRBV6-2 or TRBV6-3, the J call TRBJ1-1; TRBD1 agrees at 9 bases. V lost 5 bases and J lost 1; bases outside the gene matches: 8. Germline assignment: CDR1 MNHEY and CDR2 SVGEGT. The CDR3 is 16 residues long. The CDR3 coding sequence is TGTGCCAGCAGTCACAGACAGGGGGTGGCGAACACTGAAGCTTTCTTT. As protein: CASSHRQGVANTEAFF.

The gene calls are TRBV30 and TRBJ2-7; TRBD2 aligns across 7 bases. After removal of 0 bases from V and 6 bases from J, the junction contained 8 bases not matched to a gene. Looked up from germline, CDR1 is GTSNPN and CDR2 is SVGIG (reference sequence). The CDR3 is made up of 14 amino acids. This CDR3 reads CAWSVPGRTVEQYF. CDR3 DNA: TGTGCCTGGAGTGTACCCGGGAGGACTGTCGAGCAGTACTTC.

The chain uses TRBV6-4 and TRBJ2-7; D is possibly TRBD1 or TRBD2 (6 bases each). The CDR3 totals 13 residues. The germline gives CDR1 MRHNA, CDR2 SNTAGT. Between the trimmed V and J ends, which lost 4 bases and 3 bases, there was a span of 10 bases. CDR3 protein: CASSAEGGYEQYF. CDR3 coding DNA: TGTGCCAGCAGTGCGGAGGGGGGCTACGAGCAGTACTTC.

This clone appeared a single time. The rearrangement joins TRBV28 to TRBJ2-7; a possible D gene is TRBD2 (5 bases). CDR1 MDHEN and CDR2 SYDVKM come from the germline V gene. The V gene lost 5 bases and the J gene lost 8 bases, with 19 bases spanning the gap. CDR3 length equals 14 residues. CDR3 coding DNA: TGTGCCAGCAGTCCCGACTCCCTGGGAGTGAAGCAGTACTTC. Its translation is CASSPDSLGVKQYF. Complete variable domain (other parts from reference TRBV28 and TRBJ2-7): DVKVTQSSRYLVKRTGEKVFLECVQDMDHENMFWYRQDPGLGLRLIYFSYDVKMKEKGDIPEGYSVSREKKERFSLILESASTNQTSMYLCASSPDSLGVKQYFGPGTRLTVT.

This rearrangement joins TRBV27 to TRBJ1-5, with a possible D match to TRBD1 (5 bases). Looked up from germline, CDR1 is MNHEY and CDR2 is SMNVEV (reference sequence). The V gene lost 5 bases and the J gene lost 7 bases, with 9 bases spanning the gap. The length of the CDR3 is 12 residues. The CDR3 is CASSPQGQPQHF. For the CDR3, the DNA is TGTGCCAGCAGTCCCCAGGGCCAGCCCCAGCATTTT.

V and J are TRBV14 and TRBJ2-3, with 7 bases aligning to TRBD1. The CDR3 extends over 16 amino acids. CDR1 and CDR2 from the germline V gene are SGHDN and FVKESK. The junction had 8 bases not matched to a gene; V was cut back by 3 bases and J by 2 bases. DNA of the CDR3: TGTGCCAGCAGCCATAAACCGACAGGGTCCACAGATACGCAGTATTTT. It translates to CASSHKPTGSTDTQYF.